The text below deals with one T cell receptor (beta chain). No antigen is known for it. The sample holds no much larger clone one base away, and base qualities are not on file. Cut back by 5 bases and 8 bases, the V and J ends lie 9 bases apart. The CDR3 holds 12 amino acids from the cysteine to the phenylalanine. The CDR3 DNA has 36 bases and is translated from base 1. The germline V gene (reference sequence) specifies LNHDA as CDR1 and SQIVND as CDR2. Each collaborating institution followed its own protocols to collect whole blood in K2EDTA tubes. For TCRbeta analysis, collaborator samples were shipped as frozen whole blood, as isolated PBMCs, or as DNA extracted from either sample type. The immunoSEQ Assay, a bias-controlled multiplex PCR, was used to amplify TCRbeta CDR3 regions from genomic DNA. The source study handled its data this way. The number of nucleated cells in each sample was estimated by amplification of reference gene primers within the assay. To quantify the absolute abundance of each unique TCRbeta CDR3 rearrangement, sequence reads were collapsed and filtered. For each sample, productive Simpson clonality was calculated as the square root of Simpson's diversity index over productive rearrangements. TCRdb retrieved this table from immuneACCESS and kept in-frame rearrangements only. Not all clones are present; in checked studies, unresolved V genes account for under half, and no reason is known for the remainder. V, J and clone size are taken as reported in that table, and D and trimming were inferred from the DNA itself. The sample records around 150,000 clones, 80% to 95% of which are singletons. Roughly 4.5% of the sample belongs to the ten largest clones.

This entry comes from a study of blood T cell repertoires in COVID-19 (dated by TCRdb to about 2020). Regarding the research as a whole: Samples from collaborators originated in the United States, Italy and Spain and spanned both the acute and convalescent phases of COVID-19. The material from the prospective study consisted of cDNA or gDNA derived from T cells, B-cell-depleted T cells, or PBMCs. Deeply sampled blood TCRbeta repertoires from subjects exposed to, actively infected with, or recovered from COVID-19 were included in the dataset. The repertoires were made available in a free public database intended to serve as a resource for research on the immune response to SARS-CoV-2. The samples were drawn from two sources: the first 160 participants of the ongoing ImmuneRACE study, and 1,000 to 1,500 subjects contributed by 6 global collaborators. The sample metadata nearly always contained a de-identified subject ID, COVID-19 status, age in years and sex. Where available, HLA class I and class II types were taken from metadata supplied by the sample provider and were not determined by assay-based typing. General conclusions and limits of the study: The quantity of clinical and demographic metadata differed by source and by participant and was supplied without curation.

The chain links TRBV19 with TRBJ1-4, with a weak D call of TRBD1 (6 bases match). The sequence was collected from a woman between 45 and 60 years old with acute or convalescent COVID-19. The sequenced sample was peripheral blood. The CDR3 protein sequence reads: CASSGQLEKLFF. The DNA is as follows: TGTGCCAGTAGTGGACAGTTGGAAAAACTGTTTTTT.